These T cell receptor beta chains were read from a single sample in a study of shared clonotypes between healthy human individuals. Produced via immunoSEQ multiplex PCR; TCRdb's table is partial and in-frame only. Found here are about 2 million clones, roughly 94% of them singletons; the top ten hold roughly 0.13%. Material for sequencing was naive CD4+ T cells sorted from blood. Receptors originate from a young man in good health. CDR3s include the opening cysteine and the closing phenylalanine or tryptophan. A D gene is named only where the DNA matches it firmly. The size of a clone is reported for some rows only, either as once, few or many, or as a class for expanded clones.

abundance	v_gene	d_gene	j_gene	CDR3aa	CDR3nt
-	TRBV5-1	-	TRBJ1-2	CASSPVGQGYTF	TGCGCCAGCAGCCCCGTGGGGCAGGGCTACACCTTC
-	TRBV6-4	-	TRBJ2-2	CASSDSGRNTGELFF	TGTGCCAGCAGTGACTCTGGCAGGAACACCGGGGAGCTGTTTTTT
-	TRBV28	-	TRBJ2-6	CASNLSRWNGSGANVLTF	TGTGCCAGCAATTTAAGTCGATGGAATGGCTCTGGGGCCAACGTCCTGACTTTC
-	TRBV7-8	-	TRBJ2-2	CASSSPGQGSTGELFF	TGTGCCAGCAGCTCCCCAGGGCAGGGTAGTACCGGGGAGCTGTTTTTT
once	TRBV6-6	-	TRBJ1-2	CASSYSPGTDYGYTF	TGTGCCAGCAGTTACTCGCCGGGTACGGACTATGGCTACACCTTC
-	TRBV7-2	TRBD2	TRBJ2-3	CASSLGTSGGRTDTQYF	TGTGCCAGCAGCTTGGGGACTAGCGGGGGGCGGACAGATACGCAGTATTTT
-	TRBV9	-	TRBJ1-3	CASSPHIGRLSGNTIYF	TGTGCCAGCAGCCCACACATCGGACGGCTCTCTGGAAACACCATATATTTT
-	TRBV5-1	-	TRBJ2-5	CASSSMTRTGEETQYF	TGCGCCAGCAGCTCCATGACACGGACTGGGGAAGAGACCCAGTACTTC
-	TRBV12-5	TRBD1	TRBJ1-5	CASGRDSNQPQHF	TGTGCTAGTGGCCGGGACAGTAATCAGCCCCAGCATTTT
-	TRBV5-4	-	TRBJ2-2	CASSSRDRGWRTGELFF	TGTGCCAGCAGCTCACGCGATCGCGGGTGGAGGACCGGGGAGCTGTTTTTT
-	TRBV10-3	TRBD1	TRBJ1-5	CAISEWDSVNQPQHF	TGTGCCATCAGTGAATGGGACAGTGTCAATCAGCCCCAGCATTTT
-	TRBV5-4	-	TRBJ1-2	CASSPPEWYGYTF	TGTGCCAGCAGCCCCCCGGAATGGTATGGCTACACCTTC
-	TRBV18	-	TRBJ2-4	CASSPLEWGNGYF	TGTGCCAGCTCACCACTGGAATGGGGGAACGGATACTTC
-	TRBV6-6	-	TRBJ2-7	CASSSITASEQYF	TGTGCCAGCAGTTCTATAACAGCCTCCGAGCAGTACTTC
-	TRBV28	TRBD1	TRBJ2-7	CASRPGQGIGEQYF	TGTGCCAGCAGGCCCGGACAGGGTATCGGCGAGCAGTACTTC
once	TRBV6-1	-	TRBJ1-3	CASSEAPERNTIYF	TGTGCCAGCAGTGAAGCGCCTGAACGAAACACCATATATTTT
-	TRBV11-3	TRBD2	TRBJ2-1	CASSLVAGGLGNEQFF	TGTGCCAGCAGCTTAGTAGCGGGGGGGCTTGGCAATGAGCAGTTCTTC
-	TRBV11-2	-	TRBJ2-2	CASSPGAGSTGELFF	TGTGCCAGCAGCCCGGGGGCAGGGAGCACCGGGGAGCTGTTTTTT
-	TRBV7-2	-	TRBJ2-2	CASGAPTGELFF	TGTGCCAGCGGGGCCCCCACCGGGGAGCTGTTTTTT
-	TRBV5-1	-	TRBJ1-2	CASSLDLRGYTF	TGCGCCAGCAGCTTGGATTTAAGGGGCTACACCTTC
-	TRBV29-1	-	TRBJ2-7	CSAHGGYEQYF	TGCAGCGCCCACGGGGGCTACGAGCAGTACTTC
-	TRBV4-3	-	TRBJ1-1	CASSLGQGGTEAFF	TGCGCCAGCAGCCTAGGACAAGGGGGGACTGAAGCTTTCTTT
-	TRBV2	-	TRBJ1-1	CASSEGITGTEAFF	TGTGCCAGCAGTGAAGGCATTACGGGCACTGAAGCTTTCTTT
-	TRBV7-2	-	TRBJ2-7	CASSWTGAGNYEQYF	TGTGCCAGCAGCTGGACCGGGGCAGGGAACTACGAGCAGTACTTC
-	TRBV28	-	TRBJ1-2	CASSLGSWAIENYGYTF	TGTGCCAGCAGTTTAGGCTCTTGGGCTATAGAAAACTATGGCTACACCTTC
-	TRBV28	TRBD2	TRBJ2-7	CASQRDLYEQYF	TGTGCCTCCCAGCGGGATCTCTACGAGCAGTACTTC
-	TRBV6-1	-	TRBJ1-2	CASRVDSYGYTF	TGTGCCAGCAGAGTAGACAGTTATGGCTACACCTTC